The 23 T cell receptor beta chains below were found in one sample sequenced in a study of graft-versus-host responses after intestinal transplantation. Their cognate antigens are unknown. Assay used: immunoSEQ multiplex PCR; TCRdb lists only in-frame clones, some missing. The sample shows under 85,000 clones, roughly 94% of them seen only once. The source material was unstimulated CD8+ T cells sorted from spleen or lymph node cells, sampled before intestinal transplant. The origin of the receptors is a human donor who received an intestinal transplant.

The V call is TRBV27, the J call TRBJ2-1, with TRBD2 identical over 8 bases. CDR3 length: 19 amino acids. The germline gives CDR1 MNHEY, CDR2 SMNVEV (reference sequence). V dropped 1 base and J dropped 4; count of bases not matched to a gene: 15. In nucleotides, the CDR3 is TGTGCCAGCAGTTTATTAGGCCCCCCGGGGGAGCGGGGGTACAATGAGCAGTTCTTC. Translated, it gives CASSLLGPPGERGYNEQFF.

The chain carries TRBV27 and TRBJ1-1, with D possibly TRBD1 on 5 matching bases. V was shortened by 6 bases and J by 4 bases, with 12 bases between the two germline ends. The CDR3 extends over 13 amino acids. Germline V CDR1 and CDR2: MNHEY, SMNVEV (reference sequence). CDR3: CASSPPGGTEAFF. Here the CDR3 DNA reads TGTGCCAGCAGCCCACCGGGGGGCACTGAAGCTTTCTTT.

V usage is TRBV28 and J usage is TRBJ2-7; TRBD1 might be the D (5 bases). V shed 6 bases and J shed 2 bases, with 14 bases lying between them. Germline assignment: CDR1 MDHEN and CDR2 SYDVKM. The CDR3 is 14 amino acids. Written as DNA, the CDR3 is TGTGCCAGCAGCATAACACGACAGCCCTACGAGCAGTACTTC. Amino acids: CASSITRQPYEQYF. The full variable domain, rest sourced from reference TRBV28 and TRBJ2-7, is DVKVTQSSRYLVKRTGEKVFLECVQDMDHENMFWYRQDPGLGLRLIYFSYDVKMKEKGDIPEGYSVSREKKERFSLILESASTNQTSMYLCASSITRQPYEQYFGPGTRLTVT.

The rearrangement uses TRBV27 and TRBJ2-1; D is ambiguous. CDR1 and CDR2 from the germline V gene are MNHEY and SMNVEV (reference sequence). This CDR3 has 12 amino acids. With 6 bases removed from V and 10 bases from J, the gap between germline ends came to 13 bases. CDR3 region: CASSPPTGEQFF. CDR3 sequence (DNA): TGTGCCAGCAGCCCTCCCACGGGCGAGCAGTTCTTC.

The chain is built from TRBV29-1 and TRBJ2-2, with 9 positions matching TRBD2. The germline V gene encodes CDR1 SQVTM and CDR2 ANQGSEA. V lost 4 bases and J lost 6; bases outside the gene matches: 9. The CDR3 is 15 residues long. DNA for the CDR3: TGCAGCGTTGGGACCGGGACTAGCTACGCCGGGGAGCTGTTTTTT. This codes for CSVGTGTSYAGELFF.

The rearrangement links TRBV9 to TRBJ1-1; D call uncertain. Germline V gene data show CDR1 as SGDLS and CDR2 as YYNGEE. Trimming cost V 1 base and J 5 bases, with 12 bases left between them. This CDR3 comprises 14 residues. CDR3 in amino acids: CASSVRRSGTEAFF. CDR3 nucleotide sequence: TGTGCCAGCAGCGTACGCAGGTCGGGGACTGAAGCTTTCTTT.

CDR3 protein: CASSLVLLQRNSPLHF. The CDR3 DNA follows: TGCGCCAGCAGCTTGGTTCTTCTACAGAGGAATTCACCCCTCCACTTT. V is TRBV5-1 and J is TRBJ1-6; no clear D. This CDR3 has 16 amino acids. The germline V gene has CDR1 SGHRS and CDR2 YFSETQ. The germline V and J ends were trimmed by 0 bases and 7 bases, with 14 bases remaining between them. The full variable domain, with the rest looked up from reference TRBV5-1 and TRBJ1-6, is KAGVTQTPRYLIKTRGQQVTLSCSPISGHRSVSWYQQTPGQGLQFLFEYFSETQRNKGNFPGRFSGRQFSNSRSEMNVSTLELGDSALYLCASSLVLLQRNSPLHFGNGTRLTVT.

The chain employs TRBV5-1 and TRBJ2-7; D not resolved. The germline CDR1 and CDR2 sequences are SGHRS and YFSETQ. V was pared by 3 bases and J by 3 bases, with 7 bases between. There are 12 residues in the CDR3. The CDR3 DNA reads as TGCGCCAGCAGCTCCGAATTCTACGAGCAGTACTTC. This codes for CASSSEFYEQYF. The full variable domain, in which reference TRBV5-1 and TRBJ2-7 provide the parts outside the CDR3, is KAGVTQTPRYLIKTRGQQVTLSCSPISGHRSVSWYQQTPGQGLQFLFEYFSETQRNKGNFPGRFSGRQFSNSRSEMNVSTLELGDSALYLCASSSEFYEQYFGPGTRLTVT.

The chain has TRBV5-1 and TRBJ2-3; D might be TRBD2 (6 bases). The CDR3 is made up of 14 amino acids. Trimming took 6 bases from V and 1 from J, leaving 12 bases between them. Germline V lookup: CDR1 SGHRS, CDR2 YFSETQ. The CDR3: CASIEGGRTDTQYF. The CDR3, as DNA: TGCGCCAGCATTGAGGGAGGACGCACAGATACGCAGTATTTT.

V is TRBV5-6 and J is TRBJ2-7, with a tentative D call TRBD1 (5 bases). CDR1 and CDR2 (germline): SGHDT, YYEEEE. The length of the CDR3 is 14 residues. V gave up 2 bases and J gave up 5 bases, with 14 bases separating them. The CDR3: CASSFTYRSDEQYF. Here the CDR3 DNA reads TGTGCCAGCAGCTTTACCTACAGGTCCGACGAGCAGTACTTC.

The chain has TRBV6-6 and TRBJ2-7, with D perhaps TRBD1 (5 bases). This CDR3 region has 13 residues. CDR1 is MNHNY, CDR2 SVGAGI, per germline (reference sequence). The V gene lost 4 bases and the J gene lost 4 bases, with 11 bases spanning the gap. The CDR3 reads CASSFRGHYEQYF. DNA of the CDR3: TGTGCCAGCAGTTTCCGAGGACATTACGAGCAGTACTTC.

V and J are TRBV30 and TRBJ2-3, with 8 positions matching TRBD2. Germline CDR1 reads GTSNPN; CDR2 reads SVGIG (reference sequence). The CDR3 totals 16 residues. Trimming removed 0 bases from V and 4 bases from J; junction bases left unmatched: 9. The CDR3 coding sequence is TGTGCCTGGAGTGTCGGAGCGGGAGATTTCCCAGATACGCAGTATTTT. It encodes CAWSVGAGDFPDTQYF.

The rearrangement uses TRBV11-2 and TRBJ2-1; 11 nucleotides match TRBD2. The ends lost 4 bases at V and 8 bases at J; junction bases unmatched: 7. CDR3 length equals 15 residues. CDR1 and CDR2 (germline): SGHAT, FQNNGV. The CDR3 protein is CASSSLTSGIYEQFF. The CDR3 DNA follows: TGTGCCAGCAGCTCCCTGACTAGCGGGATCTATGAGCAGTTCTTC.

This clone came up once. V and J are TRBV9 and TRBJ2-5; TRBD2 aligns across 11 bases. V was clipped by 3 bases and J by 5 bases; unmatched bases: 9. CDR1 and CDR2 from the germline V gene are SGDLS and YYNGEE. The CDR3 runs 16 residues. In nucleotides, the CDR3 is TGTGCCAGCAGCGGAGAACTAGCGGGAGCGACGGAGACCCAGTACTTC. Protein: CASSGELAGATETQYF.

The chain recombines TRBV28 with TRBJ2-5, with 12 nucleotides matching TRBD2. The trim removed 10 bases at V and 2 bases at J, leaving 5 bases unmatched. CDR1 and CDR2 from the germline V gene are MDHEN and SYDVKM. The CDR3 totals 14 residues. The CDR3 is CATKTSGSQETQYF. Written as DNA, the CDR3 is TGTGCCACCAAGACTAGCGGGAGTCAAGAGACCCAGTACTTC.

In this sample, this clone turned up once. The chain combines TRBV5-1 with TRBJ1-1, with D possibly TRBD1 on 5 matching bases. Germline V gene data show CDR1 as SGHRS and CDR2 as YFSETQ. V was trimmed by 2 bases and J by 5 bases, leaving 7 bases between them. The length of the CDR3 is 12 residues. In DNA, the CDR3 is TGCGCCAGCAGCTTCGCAGGGACTGAAGCTTTCTTT. This codes for CASSFAGTEAFF.

This clone was observed a single time. This rearrangement joins TRBV5-8 to TRBJ2-2; the D gene could be TRBD1 or TRBD2 (5 bases each). The CDR3 is made up of 18 amino acids. V was pared by 7 bases and J by 3 bases, with 25 bases between. The germline V gene has CDR1 SGHTS and CDR2 YDEGEE. The CDR3 protein is CASSTSGTTLHHTGELFF. The CDR3 region has the DNA TGTGCCAGCTCCACCTCCGGGACCACCCTCCACCACACCGGGGAGCTGTTTTTT.

The chain couples TRBV5-1 to TRBJ2-1; D gene ambiguous. There are 12 residues in the CDR3. Germline V gene data show CDR1 as SGHRS and CDR2 as YFSETQ. Trimming pared 0 bases from V and 7 bases from J, leaving 5 bases between. The CDR3 reads CASSLEGNEQFF. CDR3 DNA sequence: TGCGCCAGCAGCTTGGAAGGGAATGAGCAGTTCTTC.

V is TRBV29-1 and J is TRBJ2-7; 9 nucleotides align to TRBD1. The CDR3 consists of 15 residues. J gave up 6 bases and V 3 bases, and 12 bases lay outside the gene matches. The germline gives CDR1 SQVTM, CDR2 ANQGSEA. This CDR3 reads CSVDPGQGYSGEQYF. The CDR3 bases are TGCAGCGTTGACCCGGGACAGGGATATTCGGGCGAGCAGTACTTC.

The CDR3 sequence is CASSLCSLPGEHEQYF. CDR3 nucleotide sequence: TGTGCCAGCAGTTTATGCAGTCTTCCAGGGGAGCACGAGCAGTACTTC. The genes are TRBV28 and TRBJ2-7; tentatively, D is TRBD1 (6 bases). This CDR3 is built from 16 residues. V was cut by 0 bases and J by 5 bases, with 17 bases left in between. Germline CDR1 and CDR2: MDHEN and SYDVKM.

This clone was observed once. The rearrangement joins TRBV28 to TRBJ1-2; 11 bases are shared with TRBD1. V gave up 6 bases and J gave up 8 bases; unmatched junction bases: 14. Germline V gene data show CDR1 as MDHEN and CDR2 as SYDVKM. The CDR3 has 16 residues. The CDR3 region is CASRPSPRTGGHGYTF. CDR3 nucleotide sequence: TGTGCCAGCAGACCCAGCCCCCGGACAGGGGGCCACGGCTACACCTTC.

As regards this clone: At one end the junction does not follow the germline gene, possibly because of a read error. V and J are TRBV7-9 and TRBJ1-5; D remains unclear. CDR1 is SEHNR and CDR2 is FQNEAQ in the germline V gene (reference sequence). CDR3 size: 14 residues. CDR3 residues: CVSSLATLGQPQHF. DNA for the CDR3: TGTGTCAGCAGCTTAGCAACATTAGGTCAGCCCCAGCATTTT.

This rearrangement joins TRBV6-1 to TRBJ1-5; D unresolved. Germline V gene data show CDR1 as MNHNS and CDR2 as SASEGT. The V gene lost 0 bases and the J gene lost 1 base, with 13 bases spanning the gap. There are 17 residues in the CDR3. This chain's CDR3 is CASSEAYLSESNQPQHF. DNA of the CDR3: TGTGCCAGCAGTGAAGCGTACCTCAGTGAGAGCAATCAGCCCCAGCATTTT.